This T cell receptor beta chain was observed in a study of T cells expressing NK-cell markers. Study overall: Sorted CD3+CD56+NKG2C+, CD3+CD56+NKG2C- and CD3+CD56-NKG2C+ T cells supplied TCR beta repertoires. Seven HCMV-seropositive donors and one seronegative donor made up the eight sequenced donors. The study's findings and limits: Dominant NKG2C+ clonotypes made up about 1.0-7.0% of CD8+ T cells in six donors. It was still unclear whether expanded NKG2C+ T cell clones were HCMV specific.

Turning to this clonotype: Its antigen is currently unknown.

For each CDR3 protein, TCRdb gives one entry from its re-call of the 5' RACE reads, without DNA. Reported are fewer than 550,000 distinct CDR3 sequences; the ten largest clones contain approximately 1.5%. Sequenced sample: blood T cells: a sorted CD56 or NKG2C T cell subset, CD4+ or CD8+ T cells, or bulk PBMC T cells (not recorded which). The sequence was obtained from a woman between 45 and 60 years old in good health.

This CDR3 reads CASSPVVGNEKLFF. The chain has TRBV4-2 and TRBJ1-4. This CDR3 is built from 14 residues. Germline V gene data show CDR1 as LGHNA and CDR2 as YNFKEQ.